This T cell receptor beta chain was documented in a study of shared clonotypes between healthy human individuals. The study, taken as a whole, reports: Estimated clonotype richness was generally higher in naive than memory subsets. The sole specimen, blood, was sampled, and tissue repertoires likely differ.

All donors were healthy HIV-negative adults lacking recent acute infections or vaccinations. The donors, all of them Caucasian adults, lived in Nashville, Tennessee. In regard to this clone: What it binds is not known.

The table came from immunoSEQ multiplex PCR; TCRdb's copy has only in-frame clones and leaves some out. The repertoire holds 2 million to 2.5 million clones, with approximately 96% as singletons. The sequenced sample was naive CD4+ T cells sorted from blood. The subset here: CD45RA+ positively selected. The origin of this receptor is a young man in good health.

CDR3 amino acids: CAWSRTGGYYEQYF. The CDR3 DNA is TGTGCCTGGAGTAGAACAGGGGGGTACTACGAGCAGTACTTC. The chain uses TRBV30 and TRBJ2-7; 8 nucleotides align to TRBD1. CDR1 is GTSNPN and CDR2 is SVGIG in the germline V gene (reference sequence). The CDR3 sequence is 14 residues long. J lost 3 bases, V lost 2 bases, and 6 bases had no gene match.